One sample yielded the 26 T cell receptor beta chains listed below, sequenced in a study of blood T cell repertoires in COVID-19. This table comes from immunoSEQ multiplex PCR, and its TCRdb copy is limited to in-frame clones, with some not included. This table has about 230,000 clones, 81% appearing once. What was sequenced was peripheral blood. These receptors all stem from a woman aged 80 or older with acute or convalescent COVID-19.

This clone was seen just once. The CDR3 DNA reads TGCGCCAGCAGCTCCACTGGGACACCCGGAAACACCATATATTTT. Amino acids: CASSSTGTPGNTIYF. The chain joins TRBV5-1 to TRBJ1-3; D is possibly TRBD1 (6 bases). V was pared by 3 bases and J by 4 bases, with 14 bases between. CDR3 length: 15 amino acids. In germline, CDR1 is SGHRS, CDR2 YFSETQ.

The gene calls are TRBV15 and TRBJ2-6, with D tentatively TRBD1 (6 bases). V was pared by 3 bases and J by 2 bases, with 8 bases between. Germline V CDR1 and CDR2: LNHNV, YYDKDF (reference sequence). This CDR3 is 15 amino acids long. The CDR3 DNA sequence: TGTGCCACCAGCAGCCGGGACACTGGGGCCAACGTCCTGACTTTC. As protein: CATSSRDTGANVLTF.

This clone occurred a few times. The rearrangement links TRBV7-3 to TRBJ2-7, with 8 bases identical to TRBD2. V was clipped by 5 bases and J by 6 bases; unmatched bases: 12. Germline CDR1 SGHTA, CDR2 FQGTGA. This CDR3 has 15 amino acids. CDR3 bases: TGTGCCAGCAGCCGTAGCGGGATTCCGCATGCCGAGCAGTACTTC. This translates into CASSRSGIPHAEQYF.

This clone was counted between two and nine times. This chain joins TRBV21-1 and TRBJ1-4; the table's D call, TRBD1, was not checked against the DNA. TRBV21-1 is assigned pseudogene status. The CDR3 consists of 16 residues. Written as DNA, the CDR3 is TGTGCCAGCAGCAAAGAAGTCAGGGTTACTAATGAAAAACTGTTTTTT. It specifies CASSKEVRVTNEKLFF.

The chain joins TRBV7-9 to TRBJ2-2; 10 bases fit TRBD2. V gave up 4 bases and J gave up 6 bases; unmatched junction bases: 2. The CDR3 totals 14 residues. Germline-derived CDR1 and CDR2 are SEHNR and FQNEAQ (reference sequence). This CDR3 reads CASSSGTSAGELFF. DNA of the CDR3: TGTGCCAGCAGCTCCGGGACTAGCGCCGGGGAGCTGTTTTTT.

The V call is TRBV7-2, the J call TRBJ1-2; D is uncertain. Germline V CDR1 and CDR2: SGHTA, FQGNSA. Trimming cost V 6 bases and J 4 bases, with 12 bases left between them. The CDR3 runs to 13 residues. The chain's CDR3 is CASRLDKFYGYTF. The CDR3 region has the DNA TGTGCCAGCAGACTTGACAAATTCTATGGCTACACCTTC.

The V call is TRBV29-1, the J call TRBJ2-7, with 8 bases aligning to TRBD1. The CDR3 runs 14 residues. Germline V gene lookup returns CDR1 SQVTM and CDR2 ANQGSEA. V lost 0 bases, J lost 9 bases, and 10 bases stayed unmatched. CDR3 sequence: CSVEDFRQGAGQYF. As DNA, the CDR3 is TGCAGCGTTGAAGATTTCCGTCAGGGGGCCGGGCAGTACTTC.

The V gene is TRBV2, the J gene TRBJ2-1; 8 positions agree with TRBD2. Germline CDR1 is SNHLY and CDR2 is FYNNEI. V shed 5 bases, J shed 6 bases, and the junction held 15 bases outside the gene matches. There are 17 residues in the CDR3. The CDR3 loop is CASSRAVRAGVVNEQFF. CDR3 nucleotide sequence: TGTGCCAGCAGTCGAGCCGTTAGAGCGGGAGTTGTCAATGAGCAGTTCTTC.

The chain recombines TRBV6-1 with TRBJ1-4; perhaps TRBD1 as D (5 bases). V was shortened by 2 bases and J by 3 bases, with 10 bases between the two germline ends. This CDR3 has 15 amino acids. Germline V gene sequence: CDR1 MNHNS, CDR2 SASEGT. CDR3 DNA sequence: TGTGCCAGCAGTGAAAGTTGGGGGGCTAATGAAAAACTGTTTTTT. Amino acid sequence: CASSESWGANEKLFF.

The chain joins TRBV5-1 to TRBJ2-2; tentative D call: TRBD1 (5 bases). The V gene's germline CDR1 is SGHRS and CDR2 YFSETQ. The length of the CDR3 is 14 residues. Deletions cut 8 bases from V and 5 bases from J, with 16 bases between. CDR3 DNA sequence: TGCGCCAGTGGGGCCCAGCTGGGAACCGGGGAGCTGTTTTTT. Protein: CASGAQLGTGELFF.

This clone was counted between two and nine times. The chain recombines TRBV6-5 with TRBJ1-5, with 7 positions matching TRBD1. The length of the CDR3 is 13 residues. Per the germline V gene, CDR1 is MNHEY and CDR2 is SVGAGI. Trimming at V came to 6 bases and at J to 4 bases, leaving 3 bases not matched to a gene. CDR3 in DNA: TGTGCCAGCAGGGAGACAGGGAATCAGCCCCAGCATTTT. It is translated as CASRETGNQPQHF.

The chain combines TRBV6-2 or TRBV6-3 with TRBJ2-7, with TRBD2 identical over 10 bases. This CDR3 has 16 amino acids. V trimming: 5 bases; J trimming: 2 bases; junction bases outside the gene matches: 9. Germline lookup yields CDR1 MNHEY and CDR2 SVGEGT. DNA of the CDR3: TGTGCCAGCAGTACGCCTACTAGCGGGGCTACCTACGAGCAGTACTTC. This codes for CASSTPTSGATYEQYF.

With regard to this clone: Other DNA sequences of this sample code for an identical CDR3. This rearrangement joins TRBV6-5 to TRBJ1-5; 9 nucleotides agree with TRBD1. This CDR3 has 14 amino acids. CDR1 is MNHEY and CDR2 is SVGAGI in the germline V gene. J gave up 6 bases and V 5 bases, and 5 bases lay outside the gene matches. The CDR3 reads CASSRTGGVQPQHF. CDR3 bases: TGTGCCAGCAGTCGTACAGGGGGCGTTCAGCCCCAGCATTTT.

V gene TRBV2 combines with J gene TRBJ2-2; 9 bases are a match to TRBD2. After removal of 5 bases from V and 5 bases from J, the junction contained 6 bases not matched to a gene. Per the germline V gene, CDR1 is SNHLY and CDR2 is FYNNEI. There are 15 residues in the CDR3. CDR3 protein: CASSRLAGRTGELFF. In nucleotides, the CDR3 is TGTGCCAGCAGTCGGCTAGCGGGGCGTACCGGGGAGCTGTTTTTT.

This clone was found many times. This rearrangement joins TRBV29-1 to TRBJ2-5; D might be TRBD1 (6 bases). Trimming took off 2 bases at V and 2 bases at J, with 9 bases between the two ends. Germline-derived CDR1 and CDR2 are SQVTM and ANQGSEA. The CDR3 is 13 residues long. CDR3 residues: CSVETGTQETQYF. As DNA, the CDR3 is TGCAGCGTTGAAACAGGGACACAAGAGACCCAGTACTTC.

The chain joins TRBV25-1 to TRBJ1-4; possibly TRBD1 for D (6 bases). Germline V gene data show CDR1 as MGHDK and CDR2 as SYGVNS. With 0 bases removed from V and 5 bases from J, the gap between germline ends came to 10 bases. The CDR3 covers 15 residues. CDR3 sequence (DNA): TGTGCCAGCAGTGAATATAAGGGGGAAAATGAAAAACTGTTTTTT. Amino acids: CASSEYKGENEKLFF.

This chain joins TRBV2 and TRBJ2-5; perhaps TRBD1 as D (6 bases). The germline V gene has CDR1 SNHLY and CDR2 FYNNEI. V lost 7 bases to trimming and J lost 4 bases, with 13 bases between them. This CDR3 has 13 residues. The CDR3, as DNA: TGTGCCAGCAACCAGGGGAGTCGAGAGACCCAGTACTTC. This codes for CASNQGSRETQYF.

J is TRBJ2-1 and V is TRBV19; 10 bases fit TRBD2. CDR1 and CDR2 (germline): LNHDA, SQIVND (reference sequence). This CDR3 has 15 amino acids. After removal of 5 bases from V and 12 bases from J, the junction contained 13 bases not matched to a gene. CDR3 sequence: CASSRPASGGLGQFF. In DNA form, the CDR3 reads TGTGCCAGTAGTCGCCCGGCTAGCGGGGGTCTGGGGCAGTTCTTC.

The V call is TRBV24-1, the J call TRBJ1-4; 8 bases match TRBD1. V lost 3 bases and J lost 5; bases outside the gene matches: 7. CDR3 length: 16 residues. Germline V CDR1 and CDR2: KGHDR, SFDVKD. The CDR3 sequence is CATSDTGQGPNEKLFF. The CDR3 bases are TGTGCCACCAGTGATACCGGACAGGGACCGAATGAAAAACTGTTTTTT.

V and J are TRBV7-2 and TRBJ1-6, with 9 bases matching TRBD1. In germline, CDR1 is SGHTA, CDR2 FQGNSA. J gave up 19 bases and V 1 base, and 14 bases lay outside the gene matches. This CDR3 has 15 residues. The CDR3 region is CASSLDGWSGTGLHF. CDR3 DNA: TGTGCCAGCAGCTTAGACGGGTGGTCGGGGACAGGGTTGCACTTT.

The gene calls are TRBV7-2 and TRBJ2-2, with TRBD1 as a possible D gene (5 bases). V shed 5 bases and J shed 8 bases, with 18 bases lying between them. Germline V CDR1 and CDR2: SGHTA, FQGNSA. This CDR3 has 15 amino acids. CDR3 in DNA: TGTGCCAGCAGCCTACAGGCGACCGCACGGGGGGAGCTGTTTTTT. Translated, it gives CASSLQATARGELFF.

The chain employs TRBV3-1 (or the pseudogene TRBV3-2) and TRBJ2-7, with 7 bases aligning to TRBD1. J gave up 5 bases and V 2 bases, and 12 bases lay outside the gene matches. CDR1 is LGHDT, CDR2 YNNKEL, per germline (reference sequence). The CDR3 runs 16 residues. CDR3 DNA sequence: TGTGCCAGCAGCCAAAGATCCGGGACAGTAGGCAACGAGCAGTACTTC. It is translated as CASSQRSGTVGNEQYF.

The chain employs TRBV3-1 (or the pseudogene TRBV3-2) and TRBJ1-5; no reliable D call. V gave up 0 bases and J gave up 0 bases, with 12 bases separating them. Germline CDR1 and CDR2: LGHDT and YNNKEL (reference sequence). This CDR3 is built from 17 residues. In nucleotides, the CDR3 is TGTGCCAGCAGCCAAGATCGCCCAACACCTAGCAATCAGCCCCAGCATTTT. Encoded protein: CASSQDRPTPSNQPQHF.

The rearrangement uses TRBV3-1 (or the pseudogene TRBV3-2) and TRBJ1-1; TRBD1 matches 8 bases. The V and J ends lost 5 bases and 4 bases, in that order; junction bases with no gene match: 6. Germline assignment: CDR1 LGHDT and CDR2 YNNKEL (reference sequence). The CDR3 loop spans 14 amino acids. CDR3 in DNA: TGTGCCAGCAGCTCCATAGACAGGGGCACTGAAGCTTTCTTT. As protein: CASSSIDRGTEAFF.

The chain joins TRBV7-3 to TRBJ2-2, with D unresolved. The CDR3 totals 16 residues. V was trimmed by 2 bases and J by 2 bases, leaving 12 bases between them. Germline loops: CDR1 SGHTA, CDR2 FQGTGA. CDR3 loop: CASSLGPMINTGELFF. Here the CDR3 DNA reads TGTGCCAGCAGCTTAGGCCCGATGATTAACACCGGGGAGCTGTTTTTT.

The chain carries TRBV19 and TRBJ2-1, with 10 bases fitting TRBD2. Germline V lookup: CDR1 LNHDA, CDR2 SQIVND (reference sequence). Trimming at V came to 1 base and at J to 9 bases, leaving 9 bases not matched to a gene. CDR3 length equals 16 residues. CDR3 nucleotides: TGTGCCAGTAGTATAGTGGCTAGCGGGAGAGCCGCTGAGCAGTTCTTC. Protein product: CASSIVASGRAAEQFF.